These 30 T cell receptor beta chains were sequenced from one sample in a study of T cells in narcolepsy (dated by TCRdb to 2016 to 2019). The library was made by the immunoSEQ multiplex PCR assay. Sourced from immuneACCESS, this table was stored by TCRdb with only in-frame sequences that have V and J called. A share of the clones is absent; for the studies checked, an unresolved V gene accounts for under half, and the remainder has no known explanation. The table for this sample lists about 27,000 clones; around 79% of them were counted only once. 6.6% of the sample is taken by the ten largest. The sequenced material came from memory (CD45RA-) CD4+ T cells from blood. The meaning of the sample's cell subset or site label: memory T cells sorted ex vivo from peripheral blood. These receptors were taken from a human donor in good health.

This rearrangement joins TRBV28 to TRBJ2-7; 7 nucleotides match TRBD1. V was clipped by 6 bases and J by 2 bases; unmatched bases: 10. The CDR3 has 15 residues. CDR1 and CDR2 (germline): MDHEN, SYDVKM. The CDR3 loop is CASSTLGGGPYEQYF. CDR3 bases: TGTGCCAGCAGCACTTTAGGGGGCGGTCCCTACGAGCAGTACTTC.

The CDR3 DNA reads as TGTGCCAGCAGTCAGACGGGGTATTCCTACAATGAGCAGTTCTTC. It encodes CASSQTGYSYNEQFF. The rearrangement links TRBV11-2 to TRBJ2-1; tentatively, D is TRBD2 (5 bases). Between the trimmed V and J ends, which lost 6 bases and 1 base, there was a span of 13 bases. This CDR3 is built from 15 residues. Germline values: CDR1 SGHAT, CDR2 FQNNGV.

This sequence joins TRBV7-2 and TRBJ1-1; D perhaps matches TRBD1 (6 bases). Germline V CDR1 and CDR2: SGHTA, FQGNSA. This CDR3 has 14 residues. Trimming left V 4 bases short and J 2 bases short, with 11 bases between. The DNA of the CDR3 is TGTGCCAGCAGCTCATACAGGGTAAACACTGAAGCTTTCTTT. This gives the protein CASSSYRVNTEAFF.

On this clone itself: Other DNA sequences in the sample encode the same CDR3. The chain carries TRBV5-1 and TRBJ2-5, with D maybe TRBD1 (5 bases). The V gene's germline CDR1 is SGHRS and CDR2 YFSETQ. This CDR3 contains 14 residues. Trimming took 0 bases from V and 3 from J, leaving 9 bases between them. The CDR3 loop reads CASSLGGLKETQYF. As DNA, the CDR3 is TGCGCCAGCAGCTTGGGGGGCCTTAAAGAGACCCAGTACTTC.

This chain uses TRBV6-6 with TRBJ2-7; TRBD1 matches at 9 bases. CDR3 size: 14 residues. V lost 0 bases to trimming and J lost 8 bases; unmatched junction nucleotides: 5. CDR1 is MNHNY and CDR2 is SVGAGI in the germline V gene (reference sequence). CDR3 DNA: TGTGCCAGCAGTTACTCGGGACAGGGTGTAAAGCAGTACTTC. Residues: CASSYSGQGVKQYF.

The rearrangement uses TRBV19 and TRBJ2-7; D gene ambiguous. The CDR3 runs to 13 residues. Germline V gene sequence: CDR1 LNHDA, CDR2 SQIVND (reference sequence). Trimming removed 0 bases at V and 5 bases at J, with 8 bases between. For the CDR3, the DNA is TGTGCCAGTAGTATAGACCCCTCGGACGAGCAGTACTTC. It codes for CASSIDPSDEQYF.

V usage is TRBV5-1 and J usage is TRBJ2-1; 8 nucleotides align to TRBD1. CDR1 is SGHRS and CDR2 is YFSETQ in the germline V gene. This CDR3 contains 15 residues. Unmatched junction bases numbered 2, after V lost 0 bases and J lost 3 bases. The CDR3 loop reads CASSLAGQGYNEQFF. As DNA, the CDR3 is TGCGCCAGCAGCTTGGCCGGACAGGGCTACAATGAGCAGTTCTTC.

This chain joins TRBV18 and TRBJ1-2; D gene unclear. The V gene lost 3 bases and the J gene lost 5 bases, with 13 bases spanning the gap. This CDR3 spans 14 amino acids. Germline V gives CDR1 KGHSH, CDR2 LQKENI. The CDR3 nucleotides are TGTGCCAGCTCACCGGGTAAGGCGATTTATGGCTACACCTTC. This gives the protein CASSPGKAIYGYTF.

The gene calls are TRBV9 and TRBJ2-7, with D uncertain. V gave up 0 bases and J gave up 1 base, with 11 bases separating them. The CDR3 contains 15 residues. Per germline, CDR1 SGDLS and CDR2 YYNGEE. CDR3: CASSVEAGKSYEQYF. The CDR3 DNA is TGTGCCAGCAGCGTAGAGGCAGGAAAATCCTACGAGCAGTACTTC.

This clone was seen just once. The chain has TRBV28 and TRBJ1-2; D perhaps matches TRBD1 (6 bases). This CDR3 has 13 amino acids. The germline V gene encodes CDR1 MDHEN and CDR2 SYDVKM. Trimming took off 3 bases at V and 5 bases at J, with 10 bases between the two ends. The CDR3 protein is CASSFSRGYGYTF. The CDR3 region has the DNA TGTGCCAGCAGTTTTAGCAGGGGATATGGCTACACCTTC.

This chain joins TRBV2 and TRBJ1-5; 8 bases are a match to TRBD1. Germline CDR1 reads SNHLY; CDR2 reads FYNNEI. CDR3 size: 15 residues. V dropped 8 bases and J dropped 1; count of bases not matched to a gene: 7. This CDR3 reads CASRRTGLSNQPQHF. The CDR3 nucleotides read TGTGCCAGCCGTCGGACAGGGCTGAGCAATCAGCCCCAGCATTTT.

The rearrangement uses TRBV5-1 and TRBJ2-5, with a tentative D call TRBD1 (6 bases). V was pared by 0 bases and J by 1 base, with 19 bases between. The CDR3 consists of 18 residues. Germline-derived CDR1 and CDR2 are SGHRS and YFSETQ. The CDR3 spells CASSLETYRVWVQETQYF. CDR3 bases: TGCGCCAGCAGCTTGGAAACCTACAGGGTGTGGGTCCAAGAGACCCAGTACTTC.

The count of this clone is one. V gene TRBV7-2 combines with J gene TRBJ2-2; TRBD2 might be the D (7 bases). V shed 6 bases and J shed 4 bases, with 12 bases lying between them. This CDR3 spans 14 amino acids. In germline, CDR1 is SGHTA, CDR2 FQGNSA. CDR3 sequence reads: CASSPGGLTGELFF. In DNA form, the CDR3 reads TGTGCCAGCAGTCCCGGGGGGCTCACCGGGGAGCTGTTTTTT.

The rearrangement links TRBV4-1 to TRBJ1-5; a weak D match, TRBD1 (6 bases). The CDR3 is 15 residues long. Per the germline V gene, CDR1 is MGHRA and CDR2 is YSYEKL. Trimming took off 1 base at V and 1 base at J, with 8 bases between the two ends. Here the CDR3 reads CASSQGDTSNQPQHF. CDR3 in DNA: TGCGCCAGCAGCCAAGGGGACACCAGCAATCAGCCCCAGCATTTT.

The rearrangement joins TRBV9 to TRBJ2-5, with a tentative D call TRBD2 (6 bases). Per germline, CDR1 SGDLS and CDR2 YYNGEE. The CDR3 is 14 residues long. Trimming removed 2 bases from V and 4 bases from J, with 12 bases in between. The CDR3 loop is CASSVGISGETQYF. The CDR3 region has the DNA TGTGCCAGCAGCGTTGGGATTAGCGGAGAGACCCAGTACTTC.

The CDR3 DNA reads TGTGCCAGCAGGAAATTCACTGGACAGAAGAACACTGAAGCTTTCTTT. This encodes CASRKFTGQKNTEAFF. The genes are TRBV7-9 and TRBJ1-1; possibly TRBD1 for D (6 bases). This CDR3 comprises 16 residues. V lost 6 bases and J lost 1, with 18 bases in between. Germline CDR1 SEHNR, CDR2 FQNEAQ (reference sequence). Full variable domain (missing parts from reference TRBV7-9 and TRBJ1-1): DTGVSQNPRHKITKRGQNVTFRCDPISEHNRLYWYRQTLGQGPEFLTYFQNEAQLEKSRLLSDRFSAERPKGSFSTLEIQRTEQGDSAMYLCASRKFTGQKNTEAFFGQGTRLTVV.

This clone appeared a single time. The chain joins TRBV5-1 to TRBJ2-7; a weak D match, TRBD2 (6 bases). Germline values: CDR1 SGHRS, CDR2 YFSETQ. This CDR3 has 15 residues. The V and J ends lost 4 bases and 7 bases respectively, with 21 bases between them. CDR3: CASSPPLGGSGEQYF. The CDR3 nucleotides are TGCGCCAGCAGCCCTCCCCTCGGGGGATCGGGGGAGCAGTACTTC.

This clone was detected a few times. The chain carries TRBV28 and TRBJ2-7, with D possibly being TRBD2 (7 bases). Germline CDR1 is MDHEN and CDR2 is SYDVKM. V was cut by 10 bases and J by 2 bases, with 15 bases left in between. This CDR3 comprises 13 residues. The CDR3 bases are TGTGCCACTTCTTTGGGGGGGCCCTACGAGCAGTACTTC. This translates into CATSLGGPYEQYF.

This rearrangement joins TRBV6-1 to TRBJ1-1; D might be TRBD1 (6 bases). Germline CDR1 reads MNHNS; CDR2 reads SASEGT. This CDR3 has 12 amino acids. Trimming took 8 bases from V and 6 from J, leaving 13 bases between them. The CDR3 nucleotides are TGTGCCAGCCGAAGGGGGGGGGCTGAAGCTTTCTTT. Protein sequence: CASRRGGAEAFF.

V gene TRBV10-2 combines with J gene TRBJ1-5, with D perhaps matching TRBD1 (6 bases). Germline loops: CDR1 WSHSY, CDR2 SAAADI. The CDR3 extends over 15 amino acids. Trimming took 4 bases from V and 2 from J, leaving 12 bases between them. The DNA of the CDR3 is TGCGCCAGCAGTGCCGGGGGGGCTGGCAATCAGCCCCAGCATTTT. It codes for CASSAGGAGNQPQHF.

This clone was found a few times. V gene TRBV9 combines with J gene TRBJ1-1, with 7 bases that match TRBD1. Germline loops: CDR1 SGDLS, CDR2 YYNGEE. The CDR3 length is 14 residues. V dropped 1 base and J dropped 8; count of bases not matched to a gene: 8. The CDR3 DNA follows: TGTGCCAGCAGCGTACAGGACAGGCCCTTCGAAGCTTTCTTT. Its translation: CASSVQDRPFEAFF.

The CDR3 reads CASSLYSGSSYEQYF. As DNA, the CDR3 is TGTGCCAGCAGTTTATATAGCGGGAGCTCCTACGAGCAGTACTTC. The V gene is TRBV28, the J gene TRBJ2-7, with 9 positions matching TRBD2. The germline gives CDR1 MDHEN, CDR2 SYDVKM. The CDR3 extends over 15 amino acids. V lost 1 base and J lost 0; bases outside the gene matches: 1.

Comments on this clone: A read error may produce the germline difference seen at one junction end. The J gene is TRBJ2-6, the V gene TRBV18; the D gene is possibly TRBD2 (5 bases). CDR1 KGHSH and CDR2 LQKENI come from the germline V gene. The CDR3 runs 14 residues. CDR3 region: CAGSRGSGANVLTF. The CDR3, as DNA: TGTGCCGGCTCACGGGGCTCTGGGGCCAACGTCCTGACTTTC.

Of note for this clone: A junction boundary mismatches the germline segment, possibly from a read error. This rearrangement joins TRBV7-9 to TRBJ1-1; the D is unclear. The germline gives CDR1 SEHNR, CDR2 FQNEAQ (reference sequence). This CDR3 is 16 amino acids long. Here the CDR3 DNA reads TGCGCCAGCAGCCAAGATCTTCCGGGAAAGGTCCCTGAAGCTTTCTTT. This encodes CASSQDLPGKVPEAFF. Using reference TRBV7-9 and TRBJ1-1 for the parts outside the CDR3, the full variable domain is DTGVSQNPRHKITKRGQNVTFRCDPISEHNRLYWYRQTLGQGPEFLTYFQNEAQLEKSRLLSDRFSAERPKGSFSTLEIQRTEQGDSAMYLCASSQDLPGKVPEAFFGQGTRLTVV.

The rearrangement joins TRBV6-1 to TRBJ1-3; unclear D gene. There are 14 residues in the CDR3. Germline values: CDR1 MNHNS, CDR2 SASEGT. The germline V and J ends were trimmed by 0 bases and 5 bases, with 8 bases remaining between them. CDR3 in amino acids: CASSEAPGRNTIYF. Written as DNA, the CDR3 is TGTGCCAGCAGTGAAGCGCCGGGGAGAAACACCATATATTTT.

This clone appeared a single time. The V call is TRBV4-1, the J call TRBJ2-3, with 13 positions matching TRBD2. CDR1 MGHRA and CDR2 YSYEKL come from the germline V gene. V was pared by 4 bases and J by 4 bases, with 5 bases of the junction left unmatched. This CDR3 is built from 16 residues. The CDR3 is CASSRTSGGAADTQYF. CDR3 nucleotide sequence: TGCGCCAGCAGCCGCACTAGCGGGGGGGCCGCAGATACGCAGTATTTT.

J is TRBJ2-1 and V is TRBV6-5, with 7 bases aligning to TRBD2. Trimming took 7 bases from V and 4 from J; bases not matched to a gene: 10. Germline assignment: CDR1 MNHEY and CDR2 SVGAGI. The CDR3 has 15 amino acids. For the CDR3, the DNA is TGTGCCAGCATGCGTGATCGGGGGGTATACAATGAGCAGTTCTTC. It specifies CASMRDRGVYNEQFF.

A few counts support this clone. The chain recombines TRBV5-4 with TRBJ2-7; 10 bases are a match to TRBD2. Trimming at V came to 4 bases and at J to 4 bases, leaving 5 bases not matched to a gene. Germline lookup yields CDR1 SGHNT and CDR2 YYREEE (reference sequence). The CDR3 contains 14 residues. CDR3 bases: TGTGCCAGCAGCCCTAGCGGGGGTATGTACGAGCAGTACTTC. It codes for CASSPSGGMYEQYF.

The J gene is TRBJ1-1, the V gene TRBV7-2; D gene unclear. V lost 1 base to trimming and J lost 0 bases, with 6 bases between them. The CDR3 is 14 residues long. CDR1 and CDR2 from the germline V gene are SGHTA and FQGNSA. CDR3 in DNA: TGTGCCAGCAGCTTAGTTCCCCTGAACACTGAAGCTTTCTTT. Translating it yields CASSLVPLNTEAFF.

The rearrangement joins TRBV7-8 to TRBJ1-3, with unresolved D. V was shortened by 5 bases and J by 4 bases, with 15 bases between the two germline ends. CDR1 is SGHVS and CDR2 is FQNEAQ in the germline V gene. The CDR3 covers 15 residues. For the CDR3, the DNA is TGTGCCAGCAGCCGTAATGTAGGGCAGGGAAACACCATATATTTT. Residues: CASSRNVGQGNTIYF. Filled out from reference TRBV7-8 and TRBJ1-3, the complete variable domain reads GAGVSQSPRYKVAKRGQDVALRCDPISGHVSLFWYQQALGQGPEFLTYFQNEAQLDKSGLPSDRFFAERPEGSVSTLKIQRTQQEDSAVYLCASSRNVGQGNTIYFGEGSWLTVV.